The source of this T cell receptor (beta chain) is a study of radiation and T cells in renal cell carcinoma. Study context: Nephrectomy followed 15 Gy stereotactic body radiation by 4 weeks.

The time point was: blood 2 weeks post-SBRT. Indicated treatment: 15 Gy SBRT to primary tumor, nephrectomy 4 weeks later. TCRdb keeps only in-frame clones here, not all; method: immunoSEQ multiplex PCR. Of about 150,000 clones in the sample, about 87% were seen once. Study-level results: Without pretreatment biopsies, baseline tumor clonotype presence was undetermined. In blood, top tumor clones expanded by 2 weeks, shrinking by 4.

This CDR3 has 13 residues. From germline, CDR1 is SGHNT and CDR2 YENEEA. V lost 1 base and J 4 bases, leaving 5 bases between the germline ends. On this clone itself: Its antigen is currently unknown.

Sequenced here: blood, sampled from a patient whose treatment included radiotherapy and nephrectomy. This chain joins TRBV11-3 and TRBJ2-1; no firm D call. This sequence was found in a woman in her 50s with renal cell carcinoma. CDR3 loop: CASSLGQYNEQFF. In DNA, the CDR3 is TGTGCCAGCAGCTTAGGCCAGTACAATGAGCAGTTCTTC.